This T cell receptor beta chain is drawn from a study of blood T cells in healthy people across ages. Study-level results: As age increased, TCR beta diversity per million T cells fell in a roughly linear fashion. Strong correlation was found linking TCR beta diversity to naive T cell percentage.

The CDR3 covers 16 residues. As concerns this clonotype: Its antigen is not identified. At one end, the junction sequence differs from germline, possibly due to a read error.

The second PCR ran about 6 to 11 cycles with a sample-barcoded 5' primer and J-beta primers. TCRdb analysed the 5' RACE reads with MiXCR anew, one entry per CDR3 protein. The sample lists about 720,000 distinct CDR3 sequences, roughly 25% occurring once. These same records also appear under a second study, on T cells of mothers and their children.

This receptor was taken from a boy aged 5-17 years in good health. V is TRBV12-3 or TRBV12-4 and J is TRBJ1-2; weak D call: TRBD1 (6 bases). Source material: blood. Here the CDR3 DNA reads TGTGCCGGCAGTTTTAGGGTCCCAGACAAGGGGGATGGCTACACCTTC. As protein: CAGSFRVPDKGDGYTF.